These 20 T cell receptor beta chains originate from one sample sequenced in a study of blood T cell repertoires in COVID-19. Clones were read by immunoSEQ multiplex PCR, and TCRdb kept only the in-frame ones, dropping some. Of about 79,000 clones in the sample, around 88% were seen once. Material for sequencing was peripheral blood. The receptors here all came from a man between 65 and 85 years old with active or convalescent COVID-19.

V is TRBV6-4 and J is TRBJ1-1; possible D gene TRBD1, 5 bases. Germline values: CDR1 MRHNA, CDR2 SNTAGT. V dropped 3 bases and J dropped 5 bases, with 16 bases sitting between them. There are 15 residues in the CDR3. The CDR3 sequence is CASSESGGTGTEAFF. CDR3 nucleotides: TGTGCCAGCAGTGAGTCCGGGGGGACCGGGACTGAAGCTTTCTTT.

The rearrangement uses TRBV6-1 and TRBJ1-2, with D hard to call. Between the trimmed V and J ends, which lost 3 bases and 0 bases, there was a span of 14 bases. This CDR3 is built from 16 residues. Germline loops: CDR1 MNHNS, CDR2 SASEGT. CDR3 sequence reads: CASSEFSGIPNYGYTF. Here the CDR3 DNA reads TGTGCCAGCAGTGAGTTTTCGGGTATCCCTAACTATGGCTACACCTTC.

This chain uses TRBV11-2 with TRBJ2-1, with TRBD2 identical over 7 bases. The CDR3 loop spans 14 amino acids. V lost 1 base to trimming and J lost 4 bases; unmatched junction nucleotides: 1. The germline V gene encodes CDR1 SGHAT and CDR2 FQNNGV. The CDR3 sequence is CASSLAGLYNEQFF. Here the CDR3 DNA reads TGTGCCAGCAGCTTAGCGGGACTATACAATGAGCAGTTCTTC.

The chain couples TRBV19 to TRBJ1-4, with 7 bases that match TRBD1. Germline V gives CDR1 LNHDA, CDR2 SQIVND (reference sequence). V was clipped by 8 bases and J by 4 bases; unmatched bases: 4. CDR3 length: 13 amino acids. This CDR3 is CASGRQGNEKLFF. CDR3 nucleotides: TGTGCCAGTGGCAGACAGGGTAATGAAAAACTGTTTTTT.

The rearrangement joins TRBV28 to TRBJ2-5, with TRBD1 identical over 7 bases. V dropped 6 bases and J dropped 5; count of bases not matched to a gene: 6. The germline CDR1 and CDR2 sequences are MDHEN and SYDVKM. This CDR3 has 13 residues. CDR3 residues: CASSRGQDETQYF. The CDR3 DNA reads as TGTGCCAGCAGCCGCGGACAGGACGAGACCCAGTACTTC. The complete variable domain, with remaining parts taken from reference TRBV28 and TRBJ2-5, reads DVKVTQSSRYLVKRTGEKVFLECVQDMDHENMFWYRQDPGLGLRLIYFSYDVKMKEKGDIPEGYSVSREKKERFSLILESASTNQTSMYLCASSRGQDETQYFGPGTRLLVL.

The chain joins TRBV25-1 to TRBJ2-1; D is possibly TRBD2 (5 bases). This CDR3 region has 15 residues. In germline, CDR1 is MGHDK, CDR2 SYGVNS. V dropped 10 bases and J dropped 6 bases, with 22 bases sitting between them. This CDR3 reads CATTPWGSAGNEQFF. The CDR3 DNA is TGTGCCACCACCCCATGGGGTAGCGCTGGCAATGAGCAGTTCTTC.

The chain joins TRBV7-6 to TRBJ2-1, with a possible D match to TRBD2 (6 bases). The CDR3 covers 16 residues. Trimming removed 0 bases at V and 4 bases at J, with 13 bases between. Germline V gene lookup returns CDR1 SGHVS and CDR2 FNYEAQ. CDR3 sequence reads: CASSLAGGQAYNEQFF. In DNA form, the CDR3 reads TGTGCCAGCAGCTTAGCGGGGGGTCAAGCTTACAATGAGCAGTTCTTC.

The chain combines TRBV5-1 with TRBJ2-7; 7 bases line up with TRBD1. The CDR3 totals 14 residues. Germline trimming cut 0 bases from V and 2 bases from J; bases unmatched to any gene: 2. Looked up from germline, CDR1 is SGHRS and CDR2 is YFSETQ. The CDR3 nucleotides read TGCGCCAGCAGCTTGGGTGGGACAGCCTACGAGCAGTACTTC. Its translation is CASSLGGTAYEQYF.

The chain carries TRBV4-1 and TRBJ2-7, with 10 bases that match TRBD2. The CDR3 has 15 residues. V dropped 4 bases and J dropped 7; count of bases not matched to a gene: 10. In germline, CDR1 is MGHRA, CDR2 YSYEKL. The CDR3 DNA reads TGCGCCAGCAGCCCCTCTGGTAGCGGGAGGTCAGAGCAGTACTTC. Amino acid sequence: CASSPSGSGRSEQYF.

This clone was found once. The chain couples TRBV6-5 to TRBJ2-5; 11 bases agree with TRBD2. After removal of 0 bases from V and 2 bases from J, the junction contained 2 bases not matched to a gene. The germline V gene encodes CDR1 MNHEY and CDR2 SVGAGI. This CDR3 is 16 amino acids long. Here the CDR3 reads CASSYSGTSGQETQYF. CDR3 nucleotides: TGTGCCAGCAGTTACTCGGGGACTAGCGGACAAGAGACCCAGTACTTC.

The chain combines TRBV3-1 (or the pseudogene TRBV3-2) with TRBJ2-7, with TRBD2 matching over 7 bases. The germline V gene encodes CDR1 LGHDT and CDR2 YNNKEL (reference sequence). The CDR3 extends over 15 amino acids. The junction had 9 bases not matched to a gene; V was cut back by 1 base and J by 6 bases. In DNA, the CDR3 is TGTGCCAGCAGCCAAGCGGCCAGCGGGAATCGCGAGCAGTACTTC. Translated, it gives CASSQAASGNREQYF.

This chain joins TRBV21-1 and TRBJ2-5; TRBD2 is the table's D call, not checked against the DNA. TRBV21-1 is classified as a pseudogene. The CDR3 is 18 amino acids. The CDR3 reads CASTRRGSSGRAVETQYF. The CDR3, as DNA: TGTGCCAGCACGAGACGGGGGTCTAGCGGGAGGGCCGTGGAGACCCAGTACTTC.

The chain links TRBV24-1 to TRBJ2-7; 15 bases are a match to TRBD2. There are 19 residues in the CDR3. V shed 4 bases, J shed 6 bases, and the junction held 15 bases outside the gene matches. Germline CDR1 and CDR2: KGHDR and SFDVKD. In DNA form, the CDR3 reads TGTGCCACCAGTGACACCTCCGGGACTAGCGGGAGGCGGTATCTCGAGCAGTACTTC. It encodes CATSDTSGTSGRRYLEQYF.

V and J are TRBV3-1 (or the pseudogene TRBV3-2) and TRBJ2-1; D call uncertain. This CDR3 comprises 14 residues. The germline V gene encodes CDR1 LGHDT and CDR2 YNNKEL (reference sequence). Trimming stripped 0 bases from V and 9 bases from J, with 12 bases between. The CDR3 protein is CASSQDLQASEQFF. The CDR3 DNA is TGTGCCAGCAGCCAAGATCTTCAGGCGAGTGAGCAGTTCTTC.

This chain connects TRBV27 to TRBJ2-1; TRBD1 matches 9 bases. Trimming removed 5 bases from V and 6 bases from J; junction bases left unmatched: 14. Germline lookup yields CDR1 MNHEY and CDR2 SMNVEV (reference sequence). The CDR3 consists of 17 residues. CDR3 nucleotide sequence: TGTGCCAGCAGTCCAGCGGGTTTTGGGACAGGGTCCAATGAGCAGTTCTTC. The encoded protein is CASSPAGFGTGSNEQFF.

V gene TRBV4-1 combines with J gene TRBJ2-1, with D possibly being TRBD2 (6 bases). Germline loops: CDR1 MGHRA, CDR2 YSYEKL. The CDR3 totals 16 residues. Trimming took off 0 bases at V and 6 bases at J, with 15 bases between the two ends. This CDR3 is CASSQEEGTLSNEQFF. CDR3 nucleotide sequence: TGCGCCAGCAGCCAAGAAGAAGGGACTCTTAGCAATGAGCAGTTCTTC.

V gene TRBV6-5 combines with J gene TRBJ1-1; possibly TRBD1 for D (5 bases). CDR1 MNHEY and CDR2 SVGAGI come from the germline V gene. Trimming pared 0 bases from V and 4 bases from J, leaving 12 bases between. The CDR3 runs to 15 residues. The CDR3 spells CASSYSSGMGTEAFF. The DNA of the CDR3 is TGTGCCAGCAGTTACTCATCAGGGATGGGCACTGAAGCTTTCTTT.

The genes are TRBV19 and TRBJ2-3; 10 bases align to TRBD2. Germline V gene sequence: CDR1 LNHDA, CDR2 SQIVND (reference sequence). The CDR3 loop spans 16 amino acids. The J segment lost 4 bases and the V segment lost 5 bases, leaving 9 bases of the junction unmatched. The CDR3 sequence is CASSFSASGSADTQYF. Here the CDR3 DNA reads TGTGCCAGTAGTTTCTCCGCTAGCGGGAGCGCAGATACGCAGTATTTT.

V is TRBV7-9 and J is TRBJ2-1; tentative D call: TRBD1 (5 bases). V was clipped by 5 bases and J by 0 bases, with 11 bases between them. Germline V gene data show CDR1 as SEHNR and CDR2 as FQNEAQ (reference sequence). The CDR3 length is 15 residues. The CDR3 here is CASSQQVSSYNEQFF. As DNA, the CDR3 is TGTGCCAGCAGCCAACAGGTCAGCTCCTACAATGAGCAGTTCTTC. Full variable domain (rest looked up from reference TRBV7-9 and TRBJ2-1): DTGVSQNPRHKITKRGQNVTFRCDPISEHNRLYWYRQTLGQGPEFLTYFQNEAQLEKSRLLSDRFSAERPKGSFSTLEIQRTEQGDSAMYLCASSQQVSSYNEQFFGPGTRLTVL.

This clone was counted once. The CDR3 DNA is TGCGCCAGCAGCCCCGGACAGGTTGTGGACTATGGCTACACCTTC. It codes for CASSPGQVVDYGYTF. This sequence joins TRBV5-1 and TRBJ1-2; 7 bases line up with TRBD1. V shed 4 bases, J shed 3 bases, and the junction held 9 bases outside the gene matches. The CDR3 is made up of 15 amino acids. CDR1 is SGHRS, CDR2 YFSETQ, per germline.